This TCR beta chain appears in the sequencing data of a study of cytomegalovirus exposure and HLA in healthy donors. The germline gives CDR1 SGHRS, CDR2 YFSETQ. The CDR3 spans 16 residues. Between the trimmed V and J ends, which lost 0 bases and 7 bases, there was a span of 14 bases. A word on this clone: Its antigen is unidentified.

The PCR employed 60 Vbeta primers together with 13 Jbeta primers. Sequenced by immunoSEQ multiplex PCR; TCRdb stores in-frame clones only, minus some. Of some 150,000 clones in the sample, 77% were seen once. Findings of the study overall: Differences between HLA loci emerged in a later analysis of TCR association rates, with DRB1 most and HLA-C fewest.

The clonotype comes from a male donor in good health and CMV-seronegative. This chain uses TRBV5-1 with TRBJ1-6; D possibly corresponds to TRBD1 (5 bases). Source material: PBMCs. The CDR3 region is CASSLAVRGTNSPLHF. In DNA form, the CDR3 reads TGCGCCAGCAGCTTGGCCGTACGGGGGACGAATTCACCCCTCCACTTT.